These 6 T cell receptor beta chains were sequenced from one sample in a study of T cell responses to AZD1222 COVID-19 vaccine. The assay was immunoSEQ multiplex PCR, and TCRdb's table has in-frame clones only and misses some. The sample has roughly 120,000 clones, roughly 85% seen once. The sample was peripheral blood, taken on day 0 of AZD1222 vaccination. These receptors all come from an adult in good health.

The chain carries TRBV6-5 and TRBJ1-2; possible D gene TRBD1, 5 bases. The CDR3 sequence is 13 residues long. CDR1 is MNHEY, CDR2 SVGAGI, per germline. V lost 6 bases, J lost 2 bases, and 10 bases lay in between. CDR3 DNA: TGTGCCAGCAGGGTGGGGGAGAACTATGGCTACACCTTC. It codes for CASRVGENYGYTF.

The chain recombines TRBV27 with TRBJ1-2, with a weak D call TRBD1 (5 bases). Trimming removed 4 bases at V and 4 bases at J, with 13 bases between. This CDR3 is 14 amino acids long. CDR1 and CDR2 from the germline V gene are MNHEY and SMNVEV (reference sequence). The CDR3 DNA is TGTGCCAGCAGTTCCTCGGACAAAGGCTATGGCTACACCTTC. Its translation: CASSSSDKGYGYTF.

V gene TRBV3-1 (or the pseudogene TRBV3-2) combines with J gene TRBJ1-1; 9 positions agree with TRBD1. Germline V gene data show CDR1 as LGHDT and CDR2 as YNNKEL (reference sequence). J gave up 7 bases and V 4 bases, and 10 bases lay outside the gene matches. This CDR3 contains 15 residues. The CDR3 bases are TGTGCCAGCAGCCGCCTTATACAGGGGGCTATTGAAGCTTTCTTT. This sequence encodes CASSRLIQGAIEAFF.

The chain joins TRBV5-6 to TRBJ1-5, with D hard to call. This CDR3 spans 16 amino acids. Germline assignment: CDR1 SGHDT and CDR2 YYEEEE. The V and J ends lost 0 bases and 7 bases respectively, with 17 bases between them. The CDR3 sequence: CASSLGEREGRQPQHF. The CDR3 coding sequence is TGTGCCAGCAGCTTGGGGGAAAGGGAGGGTCGGCAGCCCCAGCATTTT.

The CDR3 reads CASSREQKGQIMNTEAFF. The CDR3 bases are TGTGCCAGCAGTAGAGAGCAAAAGGGACAGATCATGAACACTGAAGCTTTCTTT. The chain couples TRBV27 to TRBJ1-1; 7 bases match TRBD1. CDR1 is MNHEY, CDR2 SMNVEV, per germline (reference sequence). The junction had 15 bases not matched to a gene; V was cut back by 5 bases and J by 0 bases. The CDR3 is 18 residues long.

The chain links TRBV7-8 to TRBJ2-7, with D unresolved. This CDR3 has 12 residues. Between the trimmed V and J ends, which lost 5 bases and 4 bases, there was a span of 9 bases. The germline V gene encodes CDR1 SGHVS and CDR2 FQNEAQ. CDR3 nucleotides: TGTGCCAGCAGCCTGCAGACGTACGAGCAGTACTTC. Amino acid sequence: CASSLQTYEQYF.